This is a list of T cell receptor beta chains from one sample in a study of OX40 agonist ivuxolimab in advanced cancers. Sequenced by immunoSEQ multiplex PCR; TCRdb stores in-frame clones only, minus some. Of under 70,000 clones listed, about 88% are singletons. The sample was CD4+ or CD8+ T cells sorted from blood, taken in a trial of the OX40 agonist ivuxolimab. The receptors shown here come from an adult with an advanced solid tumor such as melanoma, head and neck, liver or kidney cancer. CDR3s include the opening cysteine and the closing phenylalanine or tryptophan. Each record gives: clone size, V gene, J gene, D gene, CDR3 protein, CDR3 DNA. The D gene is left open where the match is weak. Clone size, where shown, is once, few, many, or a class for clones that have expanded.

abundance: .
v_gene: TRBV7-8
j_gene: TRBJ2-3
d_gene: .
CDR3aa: CASSGVGTDTQYF
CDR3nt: TGTGCCAGTTCGGGGGTTGGCACAGATACGCAGTATTTT

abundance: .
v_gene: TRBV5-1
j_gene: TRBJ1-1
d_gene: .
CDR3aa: CASSSRRGGTEAFF
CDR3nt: TGCGCCAGCAGCTCCAGACGTGGGGGAACTGAAGCTTTCTTT

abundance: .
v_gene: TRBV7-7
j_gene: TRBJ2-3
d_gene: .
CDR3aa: CASSLYGGPTDTQYF
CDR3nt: TGTGCTAGCAGCTTATATGGAGGGCCGACAGATACGCAGTATTTT

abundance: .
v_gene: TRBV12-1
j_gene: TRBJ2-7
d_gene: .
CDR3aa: CASAQAGLAGGSSYEQYF
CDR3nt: TGTGCCAGCGCCCAAGCCGGACTAGCGGGAGGGAGCTCCTACGAGCAGTACTTC

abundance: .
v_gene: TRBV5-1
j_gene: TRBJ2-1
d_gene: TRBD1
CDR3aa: CASSRGTGVVYNEQFF
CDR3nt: TGCGCCAGCAGCAGGGGGACAGGGGTTGTCTACAATGAGCAGTTCTTC

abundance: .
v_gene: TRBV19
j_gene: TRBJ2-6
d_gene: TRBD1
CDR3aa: CASQGGAGANVLTF
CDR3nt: TGTGCCAGCCAAGGGGGCGCGGGGGCCAACGTCCTGACTTTC

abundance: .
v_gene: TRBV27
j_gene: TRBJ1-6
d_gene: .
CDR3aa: CASKLTGGNLNSPLHF
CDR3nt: TGTGCCAGTAAGCTAACGGGCGGAAACCTAAATTCACCCCTCCACTTT

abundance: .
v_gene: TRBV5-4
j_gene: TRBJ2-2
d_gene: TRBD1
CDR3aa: CASSLPGGTGELFF
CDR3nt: TGTGCCAGCAGCTTACCAGGGGGCACCGGGGAGCTGTTTTTT

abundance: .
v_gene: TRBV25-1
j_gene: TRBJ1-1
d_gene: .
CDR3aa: CASRGGGLGNTEAFF
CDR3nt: TGTGCCAGCCGCGGCGGGGGGTTGGGGAACACTGAAGCTTTCTTT

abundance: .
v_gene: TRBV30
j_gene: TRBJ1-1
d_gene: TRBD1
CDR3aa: CAWSVAPKQGAHTEAFF
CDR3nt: TGTGCCTGGAGTGTCGCCCCGAAACAGGGGGCGCACACTGAAGCTTTCTTT

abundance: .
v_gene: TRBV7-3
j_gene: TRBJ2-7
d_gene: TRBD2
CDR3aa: CASSLQGTSSYEQYF
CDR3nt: TGTGCCAGCAGCTTACAGGGGACTAGCTCCTACGAGCAGTACTTC

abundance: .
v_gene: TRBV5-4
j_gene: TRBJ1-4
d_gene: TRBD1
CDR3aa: CASSPEGAGTNEKLFF
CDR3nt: TGTGCCAGCAGCCCGGAGGGGGCAGGGACTAATGAAAAACTGTTTTTT

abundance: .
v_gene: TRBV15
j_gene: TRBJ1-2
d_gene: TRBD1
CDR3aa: CATSRDGTGVNYGYTF
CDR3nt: TGTGCCACCAGCAGAGATGGGACAGGGGTTAACTATGGCTACACCTTC

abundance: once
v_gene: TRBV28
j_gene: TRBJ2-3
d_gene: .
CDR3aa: CASSLDPSTDTQYF
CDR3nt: TGTGCCAGCAGTTTGGACCCGAGCACAGATACGCAGTATTTT

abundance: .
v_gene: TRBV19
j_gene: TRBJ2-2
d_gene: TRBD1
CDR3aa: CASSIGQGATGELFF
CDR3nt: TGTGCCAGTAGTATCGGACAGGGGGCAACCGGGGAGCTGTTTTTT

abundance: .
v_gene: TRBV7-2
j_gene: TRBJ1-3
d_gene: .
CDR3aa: CASSKTSGVSGNTIYF
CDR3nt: TGTGCCAGCAGCAAAACATCGGGGGTATCTGGAAACACCATATATTTT

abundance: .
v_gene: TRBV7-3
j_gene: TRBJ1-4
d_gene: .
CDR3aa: CASSQDGEKLFF
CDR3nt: TGTGCCAGCAGCCAAGACGGAGAAAAACTGTTTTTT

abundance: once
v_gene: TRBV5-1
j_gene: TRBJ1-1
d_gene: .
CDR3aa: CASSLVRGLNTEAFF
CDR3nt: TGCGCCAGCAGCTTGGTTCGGGGCCTGAACACTGAAGCTTTCTTT